This note documents a single T cell receptor (beta chain) sequence. CDR3 length: 15 amino acids. Germline V gene data show CDR1 as ENHRY and CDR2 as SYGVKD. Trimming left V 7 bases short and J 0 bases short, with 13 bases between. This sample stems from a study of blood T cell repertoires in COVID-19. Study information: The cDNA or gDNA used as material had been derived from T cells, B-cell-depleted T cells, or PBMCs.

In the original workflow: Reference gene primer amplification yielded estimated nucleated cell counts. Method: immunoSEQ multiplex PCR; TCRdb's copy keeps in-frame clones and lacks some. That table supplies the V and J calls and clone size; D and trimming were determined from the DNA. Of roughly 100,000 clones in the sample, over 75% were seen once. The rearrangement joins TRBV10-3 to TRBJ2-1; D is unresolved. Sample: peripheral blood. This receptor was identified in a human donor in a cohort sampled during active COVID-19. As DNA, the CDR3 is TGTGCCATCACCGATAGCCCAAGCTCCTACAATGAGCAGTTCTTC. This gives the protein CAITDSPSSYNEQFF.